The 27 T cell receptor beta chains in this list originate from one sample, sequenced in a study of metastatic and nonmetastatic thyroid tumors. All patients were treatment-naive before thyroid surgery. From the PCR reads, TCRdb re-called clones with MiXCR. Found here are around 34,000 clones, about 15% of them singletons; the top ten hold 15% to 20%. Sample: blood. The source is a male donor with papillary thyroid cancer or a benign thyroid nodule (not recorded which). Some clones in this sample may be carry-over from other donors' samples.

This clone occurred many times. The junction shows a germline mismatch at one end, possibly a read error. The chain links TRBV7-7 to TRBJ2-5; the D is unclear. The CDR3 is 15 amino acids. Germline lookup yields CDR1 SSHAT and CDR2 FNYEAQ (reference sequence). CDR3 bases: TGTGCTAGCAGCTTAAGGGTCAGCCCACAAGAGACCCAGTACTTC. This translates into CASSLRVSPQETQYF. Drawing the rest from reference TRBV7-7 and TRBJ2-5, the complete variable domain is GAGVSQSPRYKVTKRGQDVTLRCDPISSHATLYWYQQALGQGPEFLTYFNYEAQPDKSGLPSDRFSAERPEGSISTLTIQRTEQRDSAMYRCASSLRVSPQETQYFGPGTRLLVL.

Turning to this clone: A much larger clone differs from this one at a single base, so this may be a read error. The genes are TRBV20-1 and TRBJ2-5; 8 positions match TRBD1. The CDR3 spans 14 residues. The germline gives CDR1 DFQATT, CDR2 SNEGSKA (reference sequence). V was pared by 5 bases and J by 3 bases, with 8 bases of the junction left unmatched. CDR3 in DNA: TGCAGTGCTTCTCCTCGGACAGGGAAAGAGACCCAGTACTTC. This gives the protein CSASPRTGKETQYF.

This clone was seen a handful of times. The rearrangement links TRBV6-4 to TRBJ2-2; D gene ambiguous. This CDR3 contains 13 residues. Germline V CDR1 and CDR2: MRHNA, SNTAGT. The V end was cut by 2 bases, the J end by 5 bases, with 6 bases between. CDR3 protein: CASSDGDTGELFF. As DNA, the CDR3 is TGTGCCAGCAGTGACGGGGATACCGGGGAGCTGTTTTTT.

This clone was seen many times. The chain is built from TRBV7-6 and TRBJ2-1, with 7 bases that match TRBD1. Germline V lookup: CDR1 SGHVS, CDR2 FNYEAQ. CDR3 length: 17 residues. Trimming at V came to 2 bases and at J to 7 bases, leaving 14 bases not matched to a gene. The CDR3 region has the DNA TGTGCCAGCAGCTTACGGAGTGCGACAGGGTCCCCGAATGAGCAGTTCTTC. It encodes CASSLRSATGSPNEQFF.

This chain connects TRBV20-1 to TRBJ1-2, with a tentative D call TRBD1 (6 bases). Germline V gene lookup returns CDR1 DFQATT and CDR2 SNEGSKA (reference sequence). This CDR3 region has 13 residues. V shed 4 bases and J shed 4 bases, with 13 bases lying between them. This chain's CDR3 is CSATGEVCYGYTF. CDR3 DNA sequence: TGCAGTGCTACAGGGGAGGTCTGCTATGGCTACACCTTC.

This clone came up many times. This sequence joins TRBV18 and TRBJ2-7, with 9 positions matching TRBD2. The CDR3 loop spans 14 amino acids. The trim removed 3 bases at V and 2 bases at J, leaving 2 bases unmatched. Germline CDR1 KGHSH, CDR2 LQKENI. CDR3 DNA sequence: TGTGCCAGCTCACCGGGACTAGCACCCTACGAGCAGTACTTC. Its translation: CASSPGLAPYEQYF.

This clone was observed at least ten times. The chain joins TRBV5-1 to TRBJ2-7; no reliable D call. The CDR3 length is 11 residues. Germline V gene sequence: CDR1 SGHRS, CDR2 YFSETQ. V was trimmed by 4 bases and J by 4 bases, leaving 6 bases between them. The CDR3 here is CASSEEYEQYF. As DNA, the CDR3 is TGCGCCAGCAGCGAGGAATACGAGCAGTACTTC.

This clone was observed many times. The CDR3 loop reads CASSSTRSQNTEAFF. The DNA of the CDR3 is TGTGCCAGCTCATCAACCAGGTCCCAGAACACTGAAGCTTTCTTT. J is TRBJ1-1 and V is TRBV18; D remains ambiguous. V was cut by 5 bases and J by 1 base, with 14 bases left in between. The CDR3 totals 15 residues. The germline gives CDR1 KGHSH, CDR2 LQKENI.

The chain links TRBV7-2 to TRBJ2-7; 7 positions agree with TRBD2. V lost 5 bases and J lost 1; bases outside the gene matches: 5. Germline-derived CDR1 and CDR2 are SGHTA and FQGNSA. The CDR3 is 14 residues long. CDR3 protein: CASSPGLVSYEQYF. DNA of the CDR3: TGTGCCAGCAGCCCAGGACTAGTGTCCTACGAGCAGTACTTC.

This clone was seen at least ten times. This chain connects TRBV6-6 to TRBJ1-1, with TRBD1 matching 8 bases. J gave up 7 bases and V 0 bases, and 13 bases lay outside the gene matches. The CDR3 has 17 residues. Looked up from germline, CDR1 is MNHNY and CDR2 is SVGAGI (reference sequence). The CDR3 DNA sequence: TGTGCCAGCAGTTACTCGAATCAGGGGGCGGCCGGTATTGAAGCTTTCTTT. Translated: CASSYSNQGAAGIEAFF.

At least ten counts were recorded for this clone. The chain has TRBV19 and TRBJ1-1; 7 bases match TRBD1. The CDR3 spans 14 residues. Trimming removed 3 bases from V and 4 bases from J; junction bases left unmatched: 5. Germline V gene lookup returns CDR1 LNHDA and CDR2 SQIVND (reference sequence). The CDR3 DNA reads TGTGCCAGTAGTATGGCAGGGGGGTTCACTGAAGCTTTCTTT. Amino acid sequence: CASSMAGGFTEAFF. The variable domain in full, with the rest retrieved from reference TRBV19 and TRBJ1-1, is DGGITQSPKYLFRKEGQNVTLSCEQNLNHDAMYWYRQDPGQGLRLIYYSQIVNDFQKGDIAEGYSVSREKKESFPLTVTSAQKNPTAFYLCASSMAGGFTEAFFGQGTRLTVV.

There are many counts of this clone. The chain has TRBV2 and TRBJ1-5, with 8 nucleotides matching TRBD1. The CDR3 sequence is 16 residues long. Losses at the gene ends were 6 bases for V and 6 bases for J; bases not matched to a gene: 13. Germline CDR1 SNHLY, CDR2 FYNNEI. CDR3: CASRRTDGQGGQPQHF. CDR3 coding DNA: TGTGCCAGCAGGCGAACTGATGGACAGGGTGGTCAGCCCCAGCATTTT.

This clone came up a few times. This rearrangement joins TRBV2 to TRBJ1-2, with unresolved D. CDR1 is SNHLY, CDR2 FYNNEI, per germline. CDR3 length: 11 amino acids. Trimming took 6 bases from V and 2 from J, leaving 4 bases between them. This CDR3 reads CASRRNYGYTF. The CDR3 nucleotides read TGTGCCAGCAGGCGGAACTATGGCTACACCTTC.

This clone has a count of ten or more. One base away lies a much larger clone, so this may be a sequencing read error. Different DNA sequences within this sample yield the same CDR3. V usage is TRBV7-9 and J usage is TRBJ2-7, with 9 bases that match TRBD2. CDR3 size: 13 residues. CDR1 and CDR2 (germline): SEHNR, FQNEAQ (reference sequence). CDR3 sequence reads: CASSPSGRTEQYF. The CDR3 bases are TGTGCCAGCAGCCCCAGCGGGAGGACCGAGCAATACTTC.

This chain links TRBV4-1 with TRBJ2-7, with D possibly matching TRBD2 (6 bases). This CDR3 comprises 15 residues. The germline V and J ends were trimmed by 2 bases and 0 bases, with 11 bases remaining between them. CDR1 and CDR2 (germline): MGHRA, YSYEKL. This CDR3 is CASSQSWGVSYEQYF. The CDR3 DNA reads TGCGCCAGCAGCCAATCTTGGGGGGTCTCCTACGAGCAGTACTTC.

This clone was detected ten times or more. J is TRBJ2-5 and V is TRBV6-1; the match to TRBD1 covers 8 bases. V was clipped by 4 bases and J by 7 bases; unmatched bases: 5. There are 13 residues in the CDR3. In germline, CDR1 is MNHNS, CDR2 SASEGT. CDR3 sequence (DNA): TGTGCCAGCAGTGCGACAGGGGAAGGGACCCAGTACTTC. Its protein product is CASSATGEGTQYF.

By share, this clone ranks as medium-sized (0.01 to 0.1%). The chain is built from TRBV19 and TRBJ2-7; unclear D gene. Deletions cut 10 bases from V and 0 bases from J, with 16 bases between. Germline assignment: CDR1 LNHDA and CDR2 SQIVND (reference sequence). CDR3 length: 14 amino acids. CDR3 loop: CATQRSPSSYEQYF. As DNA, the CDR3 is TGTGCCACCCAAAGATCTCCTTCCTCCTACGAGCAGTACTTC.

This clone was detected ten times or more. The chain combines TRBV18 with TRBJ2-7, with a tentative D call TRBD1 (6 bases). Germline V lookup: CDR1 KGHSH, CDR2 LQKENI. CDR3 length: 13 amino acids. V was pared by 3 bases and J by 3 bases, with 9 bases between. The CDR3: CASSPGAIYEQYF. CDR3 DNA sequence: TGTGCCAGCTCACCGGGGGCGATCTACGAGCAGTACTTC.

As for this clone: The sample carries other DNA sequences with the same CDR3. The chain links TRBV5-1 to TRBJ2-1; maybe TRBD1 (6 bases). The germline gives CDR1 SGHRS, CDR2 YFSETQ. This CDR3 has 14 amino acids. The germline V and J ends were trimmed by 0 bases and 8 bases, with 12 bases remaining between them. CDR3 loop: CASSLAPGGDEQFF. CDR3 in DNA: TGCGCCAGCAGCTTGGCCCCTGGGGGCGATGAGCAGTTCTTC.

The CDR3 is CASSQEGGSADTQYF. CDR3 bases: TGTGCCAGCAGCCAGGAGGGGGGCAGCGCAGATACGCAGTATTTT. J is TRBJ2-3 and V is TRBV7-7, with D tentatively TRBD1 or TRBD2 (6 bases each). V was pared by 5 bases and J by 4 bases, with 16 bases between. The CDR3 covers 15 residues. Germline values: CDR1 SSHAT, CDR2 FNYEAQ (reference sequence).

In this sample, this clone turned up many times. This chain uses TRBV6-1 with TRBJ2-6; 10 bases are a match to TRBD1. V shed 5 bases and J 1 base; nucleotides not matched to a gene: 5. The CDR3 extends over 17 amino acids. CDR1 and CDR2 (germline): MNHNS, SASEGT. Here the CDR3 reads CASSHGTGESGANVLTF. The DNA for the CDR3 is TGTGCCAGCAGTCACGGGACAGGGGAGTCTGGGGCCAACGTCCTGACTTTC.

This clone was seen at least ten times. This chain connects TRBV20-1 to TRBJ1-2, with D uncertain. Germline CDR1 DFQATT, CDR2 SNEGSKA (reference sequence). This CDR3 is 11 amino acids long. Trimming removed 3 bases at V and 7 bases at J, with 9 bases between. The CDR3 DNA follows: TGCAGTGCTAGTCCGGGCATTGGCTACACCTTC. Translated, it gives CSASPGIGYTF.

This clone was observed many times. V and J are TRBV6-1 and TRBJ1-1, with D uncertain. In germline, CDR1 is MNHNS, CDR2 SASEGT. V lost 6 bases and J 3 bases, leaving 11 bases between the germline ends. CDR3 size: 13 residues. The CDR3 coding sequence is TGTGCCAGCAGCCCGGTAGTAGACACTGAAGCTTTCTTT. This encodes CASSPVVDTEAFF.

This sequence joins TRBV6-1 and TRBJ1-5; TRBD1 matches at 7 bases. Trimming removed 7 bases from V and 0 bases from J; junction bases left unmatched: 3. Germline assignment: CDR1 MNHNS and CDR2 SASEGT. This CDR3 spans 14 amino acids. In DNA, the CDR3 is TGTGCCAGCACAGGGGGGGATAGCAATCAGCCCCAGCATTTT. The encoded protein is CASTGGDSNQPQHF.

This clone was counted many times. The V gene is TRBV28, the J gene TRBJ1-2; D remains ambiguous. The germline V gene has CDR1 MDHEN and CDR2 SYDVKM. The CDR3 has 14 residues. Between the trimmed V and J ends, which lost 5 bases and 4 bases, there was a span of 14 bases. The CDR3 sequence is CASSAHESAYGYTF. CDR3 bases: TGTGCCAGCAGTGCTCATGAGTCAGCCTATGGCTACACCTTC.

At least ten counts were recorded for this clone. In nucleotides, the CDR3 is TGTGCCAGCAGCGCCCCAACTTCTCCTAGCGAGCAGTACTTC. It encodes CASSAPTSPSEQYF. The chain employs TRBV9 and TRBJ2-7; unclear D gene. This CDR3 has 14 amino acids. Trimming cost V 3 bases and J 6 bases, with 16 bases left between them. The germline V gene has CDR1 SGDLS and CDR2 YYNGEE.

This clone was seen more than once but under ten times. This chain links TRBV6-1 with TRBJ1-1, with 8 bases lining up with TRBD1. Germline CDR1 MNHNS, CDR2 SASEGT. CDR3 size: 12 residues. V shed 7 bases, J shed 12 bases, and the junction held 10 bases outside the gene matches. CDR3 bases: TGTGCCAGCAAGGGGACAGGTATGGAAACTTTCTTT. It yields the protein CASKGTGMETFF.